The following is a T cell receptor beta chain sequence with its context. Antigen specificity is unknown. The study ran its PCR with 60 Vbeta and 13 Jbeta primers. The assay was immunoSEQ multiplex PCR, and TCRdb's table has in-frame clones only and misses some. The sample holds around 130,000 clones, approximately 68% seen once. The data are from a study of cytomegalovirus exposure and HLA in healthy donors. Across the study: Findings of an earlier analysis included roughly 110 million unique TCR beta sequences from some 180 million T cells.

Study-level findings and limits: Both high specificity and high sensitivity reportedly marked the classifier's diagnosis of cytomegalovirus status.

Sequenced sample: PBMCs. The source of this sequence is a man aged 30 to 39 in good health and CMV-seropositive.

CDR3 nucleotides: TGTGCCAGCAGTCCCGTGACTAGCGCGGACACAGATACGCAGTATTTT. Amino acids: CASSPVTSADTDTQYF. This chain uses TRBV27 with TRBJ2-3; 8 positions agree with TRBD2. The CDR3 consists of 16 residues. From germline, CDR1 is MNHEY and CDR2 SMNVEV (reference sequence). The junction had 9 bases not matched to a gene; V was cut back by 5 bases and J by 2 bases.